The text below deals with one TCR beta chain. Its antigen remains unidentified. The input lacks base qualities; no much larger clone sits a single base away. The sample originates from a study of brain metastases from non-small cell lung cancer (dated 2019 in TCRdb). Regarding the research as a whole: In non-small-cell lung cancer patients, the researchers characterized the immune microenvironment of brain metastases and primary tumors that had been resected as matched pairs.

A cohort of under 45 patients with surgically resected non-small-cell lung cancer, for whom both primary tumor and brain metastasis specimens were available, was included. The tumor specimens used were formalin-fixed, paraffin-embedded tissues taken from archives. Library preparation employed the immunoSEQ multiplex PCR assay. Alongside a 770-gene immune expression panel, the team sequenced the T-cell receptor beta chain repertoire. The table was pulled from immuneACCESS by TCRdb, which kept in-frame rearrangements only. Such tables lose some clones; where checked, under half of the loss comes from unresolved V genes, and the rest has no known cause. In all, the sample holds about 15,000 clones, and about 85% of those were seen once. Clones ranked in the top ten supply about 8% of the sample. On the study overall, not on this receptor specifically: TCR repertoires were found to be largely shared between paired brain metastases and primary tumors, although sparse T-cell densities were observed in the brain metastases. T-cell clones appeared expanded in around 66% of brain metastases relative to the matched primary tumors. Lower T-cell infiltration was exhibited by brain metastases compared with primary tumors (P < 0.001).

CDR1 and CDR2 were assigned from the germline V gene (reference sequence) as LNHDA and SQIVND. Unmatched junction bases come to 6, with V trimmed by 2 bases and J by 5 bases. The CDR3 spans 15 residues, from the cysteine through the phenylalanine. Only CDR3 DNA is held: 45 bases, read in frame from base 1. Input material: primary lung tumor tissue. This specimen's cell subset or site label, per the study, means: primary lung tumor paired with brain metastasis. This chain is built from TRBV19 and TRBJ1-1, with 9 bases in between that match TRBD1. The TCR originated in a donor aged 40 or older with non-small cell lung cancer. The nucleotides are TGTGCCAGTAGTATAACCGGGACAGGGAGAACTGAAGCTTTCTTT. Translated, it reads CASSITGTGRTEAFF.